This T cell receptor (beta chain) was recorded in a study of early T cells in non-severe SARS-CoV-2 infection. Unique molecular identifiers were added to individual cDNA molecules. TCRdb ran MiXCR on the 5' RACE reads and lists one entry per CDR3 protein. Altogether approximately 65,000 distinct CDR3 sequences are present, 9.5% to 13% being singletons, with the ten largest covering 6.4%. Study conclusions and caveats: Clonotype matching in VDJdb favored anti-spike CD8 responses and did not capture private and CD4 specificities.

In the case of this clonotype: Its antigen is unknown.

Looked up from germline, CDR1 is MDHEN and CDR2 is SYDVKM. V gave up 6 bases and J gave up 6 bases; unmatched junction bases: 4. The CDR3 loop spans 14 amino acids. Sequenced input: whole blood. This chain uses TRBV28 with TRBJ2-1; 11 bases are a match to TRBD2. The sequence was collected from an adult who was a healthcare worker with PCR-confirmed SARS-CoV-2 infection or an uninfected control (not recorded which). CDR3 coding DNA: TGTGCCAGCAGAGCCACTAGCGGGAGCAATGAGCAGTTCTTC. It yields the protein CASRATSGSNEQFF.